This T cell receptor (beta chain) was recorded in a study of T-cell memory formation after mild COVID-19 (dated by TCRdb to the early 2020s). A note on the overall study: TCR sequence clusters from the two donors were largely donor specific. In two donors, T-cell clones that expanded and contracted after mild COVID-19 were followed by sequencing TCRalpha and TCRbeta repertoires longitudinally. The cohort was made up of two young adult volunteers, one female and one male, who were previously healthy. Paper-wide results and their limitations: SARS-CoV-2 specificity was not confirmed for the second-wave clones peaking on day 37. From day 15 to 85, contracting clones showed balanced CD4/CD8 phenotypes, whereas a second wave of clones that expanded from day 15 to 37 leaned towards CD4+. Only a couple of mild cases were covered in the study, and larger cohorts including severe cases with pre-infection samples were considered necessary. The detection of some responding clones in pre-infection memory suggests that pre-existing cross-reactive memory T cells joined the SARS-CoV-2 response. Contracting CD4+ clones appeared mostly in the CM and EM memory subsets, whereas CD8+ clones were enriched in EMRA.

This clonotype was observed once. Its antigen is still unknown. No much larger clonotype is one base removed from it; base qualities were not supplied. A lone read offers only weak evidence. TCRdb shows the sequencer as Illumina NovaSeq 6000. Using 5'RACE with constant-segment primers, TCRalpha and TCRbeta cDNA libraries were constructed, with sample barcodes and unique molecular identifiers added in the process. RNA was extracted from every sample with Trizol reagent. Libraries were amplified in two PCR steps, with a second sample barcode and Illumina TruSeq adapters added in the second step. Libraries were sequenced on an Illumina NovaSeq with 2 x 150 bp paired-end reads. Processing in the source paper ran as follows. The reads were demultiplexed and collapsed into UMI-guided consensus sequences using migec v1.2.7. Using mixcr v2.1.11, the UMI consensuses were aligned to TRA and TRB V and J templates and assembled into clonotypes. A clonotype was counted as expanded or contracted only when both edgeR and NoisET called the clonotype significant, with the noise models trained on biological replicates. For edgeR calls, the cutoffs were a false discovery rate-adjusted p below 0.01 and a log2 fold-change threshold of 1. PCA with hierarchical clustering of max-normalized trajectories of the 1000 most abundant clonotypes was used as exploratory dynamics analysis. The CD4 or CD8 phenotype of responding clones was assigned using the separately sequenced CD4+ and CD8+ repertoires. Starting from the raw public reads, TCRdb applied fastp trimming at Q25, assembled clones with MiXCR and retained in-frame beta chains. Rows with one shared CDR3 protein collapse into an entry with the most common genes and DNA. TCRdb's processing, not the authors', yielded these V and J calls. Within this sample are approximately 560,000 distinct CDR3 sequences, with 17% of them counted one time only. About 8.1% of the sample belongs to the ten largest clones.

PBMCs were isolated by Ficoll-Paque density gradient centrifugation. Looking up the germline V gene yields CDR1 MNHEY and CDR2 SVGAGI. From its cysteine to its phenylalanine, the CDR3 spans 13 amino acids. CDR3 DNA only is kept here, 39 bases in frame from base 1. The V end loses 10 bases and the J end loses 1 base, and a stretch of 12 bases separates them. Sequencing was performed on PBMCs or a T cell subset sorted from them (not recorded which). Rearrangement joined TRBV6-5 to TRBJ2-3; no D gene can be assigned with confidence. The receptor was isolated from an adult woman who had mild COVID-19 (a few samples of this study predate the infection). The sample titles of this study are shuffled in the database, so cell type and time point are left out; the donor was told from shared clones. The CDR3 reads CAIRVPGTDTQYF. In nucleotides, the sequence is TGTGCCATCCGGGTCCCAGGCACAGATACGCAGTATTTT.